There are a few counts of the clone carrying this T cell receptor (beta chain). Its antigen is unknown. The data were taken from a study of T cell repertoires in cytomegalovirus infection. On the study more broadly: CMV infection together with matching HLA type was indicated by public TCR beta signatures. Findings of the study overall: The ex vivo response was dominated by HLA-C-restricted CMV-specific TCR beta clonotypes. Summed frequency of public TCR beta families distinguished CMV carriers with the relevant HLA.

With 7 bases clipped from V and 2 bases from J, the junction kept 8 bases outside the gene matches. The CDR3 runs 14 residues. Germline V gives CDR1 MNHNY, CDR2 SVGAGI (reference sequence). TCRdb re-called the reads through MiXCR, storing one row per CDR3 protein. The profile shows over 450,000 distinct CDR3 sequences, around 11% of them singletons. The sample taken for sequencing was PBMCs. This sequence was found in a human donor in good health (CMV status not recorded). Some clones in this sample may be carry-over from other donors' samples. V is TRBV6-6 and J is TRBJ2-7, with 7 bases aligning to TRBD1. This CDR3 is CASKIQGTTYEQYF. The CDR3, as DNA: TGTGCCAGCAAAATACAGGGGACAACCTACGAGCAGTACTTC.